This T cell receptor beta chain was recorded in a study of vaccination effects on CD4 cells after COVID-19 (dated by TCRdb to 2021 to 2024). Turning to the overall study: Each participant got two doses of an mRNA SARS-CoV-2 vaccine, either BNT162b2 or mRNA-1273. SARS-CoV-2 spike-specific CD4+ TCR repertoires were compared before and after mRNA vaccination in COVID-19 convalescent patients and in infection-naive vaccine recipients. Altogether, around eleven COVID-19 convalescent patients and 4 SARS-CoV-2-naive healthy vaccine recipients made up the full study. In the study, cultures from other donors were sequenced using the Oncomine TCR Beta short-read assay on an Illumina iSeq 100. Overall results and qualifications from the work: Clones induced by infection and clones induced by vaccination both contracted markedly at late timepoints after vaccination, which fits with T cell responses waning over time. Among healthy vaccine recipients, nearly all vaccine-induced clones were SARS-CoV-2 mono-reactive, and just 1 of 255 was cross-reactive with common cold coronaviruses. Limitations of the study were the small number of convalescent patients and the absence of early post-infection timepoints.

This clone has just one count. Its antigen specificity is not known. No base quality information exists; no much larger clone differs at one position. The library was produced with the immunoSEQ multiplex PCR assay. DNA from the CD4+ T cells that had been cultured and isolated underwent TCR beta CDR3 sequencing. The authors' pipeline ran thus. Non-productive TCR sequences were discarded, and reads were trimmed to the CDR3 region, with only CDR3s of 7 or more amino acids retained. Antigen-specific clonotypes were identified with the MANAFEST web app by comparing expansion in peptide wells against reference cultures. To be called positive, a clone needed expansion at FDR<0.05 compared with the reference and with all other wells, an odds ratio greater than 5, and a frequency greater than 0.1% in two replicate wells. Cross-reactive clonotypes were defined as significantly expanded in SARS-CoV-2 spike wells and in at least one common cold coronavirus spike condition. Using the stringdist R package, CDR3 similarity was measured by Levenshtein distance, and unrooted trees were constructed with ape in R 3.6.1. TCRdb re-hosts the immuneACCESS table, in-frame sequences only. Its copies lack some clones; in the studies checked, an unresolved V gene accounts for under half of them, and the cause for the rest is not known. That table is the source of V, J and clone size, and D and trimming were worked out from the DNA. For this sample there are 20,000 to 25,000 clones; approximately 72% appear just once. About 9.7% of the sample belongs to the ten largest clones.

V lost 1 base and J lost 2 bases, and the count of bases not matched to a germline gene is 9. Inclusive of the bounding cysteine and phenylalanine, the CDR3 is 17 residues long. Kept here is only the CDR3 DNA, which spans 51 bases and is read in frame from base 1. Taken from the germline V gene (reference sequence), the CDR1 and CDR2 loops are LNHDA and SQIVND. To identify antigen-specific CD4+ T cell clonotypes by their expansion, the ViraFEST assay first stimulated PBMC with viral peptide pools and then applied TCR sequencing. After around ten days of culture, CD4+ T cells were isolated with the EasySep CD4+ T cell isolation kit. Negative nucleocapsid antibody results before and after vaccination confirmed that the healthy vaccine recipients had no prior SARS-CoV-2 infection. Each well held two million PBMC cultured in IMDM containing around 5% human AB serum, 9.5 to 10 IU/ml IL-2 and gentamicin, along with about 9.3 ug/ml peptides. Half of the culture medium was replaced with fresh IL-2-containing medium on days 3 and 7. Unless noted otherwise, every peptide stimulation condition was cultured in triplicate wells. Using Ficoll-Paque Plus gradient centrifugation, PBMC were separated from whole blood and then either used fresh or cryopreserved at -140C. Overlapping peptide pools spanned the spike proteins of SARS-CoV-2 and the common cold coronaviruses HCoV-NL63, HCoV-OC43 and HCoV-229E. The QIAamp micro DNA kit was used to extract genomic DNA from the cultured CD4+ T cells.

The chain is assembled from TRBV19 and TRBJ1-1, with TRBD1 matching 8 junction bases. Sequencing was performed on CD4+ T cells from PBMCs cultured with HCoV-NL63 spike peptides, taken before COVID-19 vaccination. According to the study, the label for this sample's cell subset or site signals: HCoV-NL63 spike overlapping peptide pool stimulation. The receptor was isolated from a human donor who received a COVID-19 vaccine. The encoded CDR3 is CASSIVAQGGGNTEAFF. The sequenced DNA is TGTGCCAGTAGTATAGTTGCACAGGGGGGAGGAAACACTGAAGCTTTCTTT.